Following are 20 T cell receptor beta chains from one sample sequenced in a study of T-cell memory formation after mild COVID-19. Using its own MiXCR run on the 5' RACE reads, TCRdb lists one record per CDR3 protein. The repertoire holds 400,000 or so distinct CDR3 sequences, 15% to 25% seen once, with around 8.4% in the top ten. The sample consisted of PBMCs or a T cell subset sorted from them (not recorded which). The receptors come from an adult woman who had mild COVID-19 (a few samples of this study predate the infection). Cell type and time point are not known.

This clonotype was seen many times. The V call is TRBV2, the J call TRBJ1-1, with a weak D call TRBD1 (6 bases). The CDR3 has 14 residues. The germline CDR1 and CDR2 sequences are SNHLY and FYNNEI. V lost 6 bases and J lost 1, with 12 bases in between. The CDR3 coding sequence is TGTGCCAGCAGGATCCTGACAGGGAACACTGAAGCTTTCTTT. Translating gives CASRILTGNTEAFF.

This clonotype was detected only a few times. The chain is built from TRBV29-1 and TRBJ2-3; 7 nucleotides line up with TRBD2. CDR3 length: 14 amino acids. Germline CDR1 and CDR2: SQVTM and ANQGSEA. The V gene end was trimmed by 4 bases and the J gene end by 2 bases; junction bases not matched to a gene: 6. The CDR3 nucleotides are TGCAGCGTTGGAGGTAGCGGGCACACAGATACGCAGTATTTT. This encodes CSVGGSGHTDTQYF.

There are a few counts of this clonotype. This rearrangement joins TRBV6-6 to TRBJ1-4; D not resolved. Per the germline V gene, CDR1 is MNHNY and CDR2 is SVGAGI (reference sequence). Trimming left V 6 bases short and J 6 bases short, with 5 bases between. This CDR3 comprises 11 residues. CDR3 DNA sequence: TGTGCCAGCAGGCAGGATGAAAAACTGTTTTTT. It is translated as CASRQDEKLFF.

This clonotype was seen only a few times. This chain joins TRBV24-1 and TRBJ2-7, with 8 bases lining up with TRBD1. With 4 bases clipped from V and 2 bases from J, the junction kept 6 bases outside the gene matches. Germline CDR1 is KGHDR and CDR2 is SFDVKD. This CDR3 is 15 amino acids long. CDR3 in amino acids: CATSETGTGTYEQYF. The CDR3 coding sequence is TGTGCCACCAGTGAAACCGGGACAGGTACCTACGAGCAGTACTTC.

The chain uses TRBV24-1 and TRBJ2-1; D is unresolved. Germline V gene data show CDR1 as KGHDR and CDR2 as SFDVKD. This CDR3 spans 12 amino acids. V was clipped by 0 bases and J by 7 bases, with 3 bases between them. The CDR3 here is CATSDLLNEQFF. DNA for the CDR3: TGTGCCACCAGTGATTTGCTTAATGAGCAGTTCTTC.

There are a few counts of this clonotype. V usage is TRBV7-6 and J usage is TRBJ1-2; TRBD1 is a possible D gene (6 bases). From germline, CDR1 is SGHVS and CDR2 FNYEAQ. The V end was cut by 5 bases, the J end by 5 bases, with 12 bases between. The CDR3 has 13 amino acids. CDR3 DNA sequence: TGTGCCAGCAGCCCAATACAGGGTTATGGCTACACCTTC. Its protein is CASSPIQGYGYTF.

The gene calls are TRBV5-4 and TRBJ2-2; no clear D gene. The CDR3 is 12 residues long. V was clipped by 3 bases and J by 3 bases, with 3 bases between them. The germline CDR1 and CDR2 sequences are SGHNT and YYREEE (reference sequence). The CDR3 DNA reads TGTGCCAGCAGCTATGACACCGGGGAGCTGTTTTTT. It specifies CASSYDTGELFF.

The gene calls are TRBV7-9 and TRBJ2-1; TRBD2 might be the D (5 bases). Trimming left V 5 bases short and J 0 bases short, with 17 bases between. Germline V CDR1 and CDR2: SEHNR, FQNEAQ (reference sequence). This CDR3 contains 17 residues. The CDR3 region is CASSLHTTDYSYNEQFF. The CDR3 DNA is TGTGCCAGCAGCCTCCACACCACAGACTACTCCTACAATGAGCAGTTCTTC.

The chain joins TRBV9 to TRBJ2-3, with 10 bases aligning to TRBD2. V was pared by 2 bases and J by 6 bases, with 9 bases of the junction left unmatched. There are 16 residues in the CDR3. Germline V gene lookup returns CDR1 SGDLS and CDR2 YYNGEE. The CDR3 DNA is TGTGCCAGCAGCGTGGATAGCGGGAGGAGCAGGGATACGCAGTATTTT. Amino acid sequence: CASSVDSGRSRDTQYF.

This clonotype was found a few times. DNA of the CDR3: TGCGCCAGCAGCGCCCGCCGGGACAGGGGACCCTACACCTTC. This codes for CASSARRDRGPYTF. The gene calls are TRBV5-1 and TRBJ1-2; 10 bases agree with TRBD1. Germline CDR1 and CDR2: SGHRS and YFSETQ. J was trimmed by 10 bases and V by 4 bases; bases with no gene match: 10. The CDR3 covers 14 residues.

This clonotype showed up just a few times. CDR3 region: CASRRGGSSYEQYF. The CDR3 bases are TGTGCCAGCCGTAGGGGGGGGAGCTCCTACGAGCAGTACTTC. V and J are TRBV7-2 and TRBJ2-7; the D gene is possibly TRBD2 (7 bases). The V gene lost 8 bases and the J gene lost 0 bases, with 14 bases spanning the gap. Germline CDR1 is SGHTA and CDR2 is FQGNSA. CDR3 length: 14 amino acids.

The sample holds a few counts of this clonotype. This chain joins TRBV18 and TRBJ2-1; D unclear. This CDR3 contains 11 residues. Germline V gene sequence: CDR1 KGHSH, CDR2 LQKENI. With 1 base removed from V and 10 bases from J, the gap between germline ends came to 5 bases. CDR3 sequence (DNA): TGTGCCAGCTCACCACAGGAAGAGCAGTTCTTC. Protein sequence: CASSPQEEQFF.

This chain links TRBV7-2 with TRBJ1-1; 7 nucleotides agree with TRBD1. Germline V gives CDR1 SGHTA, CDR2 FQGNSA. V lost 6 bases to trimming and J lost 1 base; unmatched junction nucleotides: 14. The CDR3 is 17 amino acids. The CDR3 DNA reads as TGTGCCAGCAGAAACAGGGACAGCCAATGGGGGAACACTGAAGCTTTCTTT. Translated: CASRNRDSQWGNTEAFF. The entire variable domain, with the rest obtained from reference TRBV7-2 and TRBJ1-1, is as follows: GAGVSQSPSNKVTEKGKDVELRCDPISGHTALYWYRQSLGQGLEFLIYFQGNSAPDKSGLPSDRFSAERTGGSVSTLTIQRTQQEDSAVYLCASRNRDSQWGNTEAFFGQGTRLTVV.

This chain uses TRBV2 with TRBJ2-1; TRBD2 aligns across 9 bases. CDR3 length: 16 amino acids. Germline loops: CDR1 SNHLY, CDR2 FYNNEI. The V segment lost 5 bases and the J segment 3 bases; nucleotides outside the gene matches: 8. CDR3 amino acids: CASSRSSGAVYNEQFF. Written as DNA, the CDR3 is TGTGCCAGCAGTAGATCTAGCGGGGCCGTCTACAATGAGCAGTTCTTC. The full variable domain, rest sourced from reference TRBV2 and TRBJ2-1, is EPEVTQTPSHQVTQMGQEVILRCVPISNHLYFYWYRQILGQKVEFLVSFYNNEISEKSEIFDDQFSVERPDGSNFTLKIRSTKLEDSAMYFCASSRSSGAVYNEQFFGPGTRLTVL.

The chain employs TRBV2 and TRBJ2-7; D is ambiguous. Germline V gene data show CDR1 as SNHLY and CDR2 as FYNNEI. This CDR3 is 11 amino acids long. V was pared by 8 bases and J by 0 bases, with 5 bases between. CDR3 bases: TGTGCCAGCGTACACTCCTACGAGCAGTACTTC. It is translated as CASVHSYEQYF. Full variable domain (outside the CDR3, taken from reference TRBV2 and TRBJ2-7): EPEVTQTPSHQVTQMGQEVILRCVPISNHLYFYWYRQILGQKVEFLVSFYNNEISEKSEIFDDQFSVERPDGSNFTLKIRSTKLEDSAMYFCASVHSYEQYFGPGTRLTVT.

This chain joins TRBV7-2 and TRBJ2-6; the match to TRBD1 covers 9 bases. V gave up 2 bases and J gave up 1 base; unmatched junction bases: 12. CDR3 length: 20 residues. Germline V gives CDR1 SGHTA, CDR2 FQGNSA. CDR3 amino acids: CASSLRVRTGVLSGANVLTF. In nucleotides, the CDR3 is TGTGCCAGCAGCTTAAGAGTGAGGACAGGGGTCTTATCTGGGGCCAACGTCCTGACTTTC. Full variable domain (rest looked up from reference TRBV7-2 and TRBJ2-6): GAGVSQSPSNKVTEKGKDVELRCDPISGHTALYWYRQSLGQGLEFLIYFQGNSAPDKSGLPSDRFSAERTGGSVSTLTIQRTQQEDSAVYLCASSLRVRTGVLSGANVLTFGAGSRLTVL.

There are a few counts of this clonotype. The V and J genes are TRBV10-3 and TRBJ1-1, with TRBD1 as a possible D gene (6 bases). Germline V gene data show CDR1 as ENHRY and CDR2 as SYGVKD. With 8 bases removed from V and 0 bases from J, the gap between germline ends came to 10 bases. The CDR3 loop spans 13 amino acids. CDR3 sequence reads: CAISGTMNTEAFF. CDR3 DNA sequence: TGTGCCATCTCCGGGACAATGAACACTGAAGCTTTCTTT.

This clonotype has a handful of counts. The V gene is TRBV7-9, the J gene TRBJ2-3; 10 bases match TRBD2. Germline-derived CDR1 and CDR2 are SEHNR and FQNEAQ (reference sequence). Trimming removed 3 bases from V and 0 bases from J; junction bases left unmatched: 12. The CDR3 sequence is 19 residues long. In DNA, the CDR3 is TGTGCCAGCAGCTTCTCTAGCGGGAGCGGGTATTCTAGCACAGATACGCAGTATTTT. Its protein is CASSFSSGSGYSSTDTQYF.

This clonotype was picked up a small number of times. J is TRBJ1-2 and V is TRBV12-3 or TRBV12-4; a weak D match, TRBD1 (5 bases). The length of the CDR3 is 15 residues. The germline V and J ends were trimmed by 4 bases and 5 bases, with 17 bases remaining between them. The CDR3 is CASSSQGALRYGYTF. DNA of the CDR3: TGTGCCAGCAGTTCCCAAGGGGCACTTCGGTATGGCTACACCTTC.

The chain has TRBV4-2 and TRBJ2-7; D is tentatively TRBD1 or TRBD2 (5 bases each). This CDR3 comprises 15 residues. In germline, CDR1 is LGHNA, CDR2 YNFKEQ. V lost 0 bases to trimming and J lost 2 bases, with 11 bases between them. CDR3 amino acids: CASSQDHGGTYEQYF. In nucleotides, the CDR3 is TGTGCCAGCAGCCAAGACCATGGGGGAACCTACGAGCAGTACTTC.